This T cell receptor (beta chain) was documented in a study of tumor and adjacent non-tumor tissue in lung cancer (dated by TCRdb to the late 2010s). Regarding the study in general: By cancer type, the cohort comprised some 13 adenocarcinoma patients, a couple of squamous cell carcinoma patients and 1 small cell lung cancer patient. The study compared bulk TCRbeta repertoires between lung tumor tissue and matched distant non-tumor lung tissue from more than twelve lung cancer patients. Among the 15 or so patients, ages ranged from roughly 30 to 85 years, 10 were men and 5 were women, and disease was TNM stage I to III. In total, sequencing yielded approximately 130,000,000 productive TCRbeta reads, which works out to an average of approximately 4 million reads per sample. A few dozen paired specimens, one tumor and one normal lung sample per patient, were profiled by TCRbeta CDR3 sequencing. Summary of the overall study and its limitations: Only 15 or so patients were included in the cohort, and the need for larger samples and more detailed clinical data was noted by the authors. In normal lung, the top 100 clones accounted for a significantly larger cumulative share of the repertoire than in tumor tissue. Neither the sequencing platform nor unique molecular identifiers are mentioned in the methods. Tumor tissue showed significantly greater TCR diversity (inverse Simpson) than normal lung tissue (about 410 vs 180, P = 0.0075, Mann-Whitney U test). Because peripheral blood was not sequenced, blood TCRbeta repertoires in the lung cancer patients of the study were not examined. Significantly higher TCR diversity was found in younger patients, and higher tumor TCR diversity was associated with shorter overall and disease-free survival.

Bulk unsorted tissue served as the source for RNA extraction, and RNA quality was assessed using a NanoDrop ND-1000 and an Agilent 2100. Distant non-tumor tissue taken more than 3 cm from the tumor edge was used as the normal lung sample. The donors were newly diagnosed lung cancer patients admitted for thoracic surgery in China from August to November 2014 who had not received prior chemotherapy. Anyone who had undergone radiotherapy or chemotherapy before, or who had another cancer at the same time, was left out of the study. Pieces of surgical tissue measuring roughly 1-2.2 cm3 were kept in RNAlater solution and held at -80 degrees C until needed. V loses 3 bases, J loses 3 bases, and the germline ends lie 11 bases apart. The CDR3, cysteine through phenylalanine, is 14 amino acids long. Only the CDR3 portion is preserved as DNA: 42 bases, with reading frame beginning at the first base. The germline V gene supplies CDR1 MNHNS and CDR2 SASEGT.

This clonotype was seen many times. Its antigen remains undetermined. No much larger clone is present one base from it, and per-base qualities are unavailable. The library was generated by multiplex PCR. The sample was run on an Illumina HiSeq 2500. Following protocols modified from ARM-PCR, the researchers constructed TCRbeta libraries through three rounds of nested PCR with primers (Table S4). PCR products of 200-500 bp were gel-excised and purified with the QIAquick gel extraction kit before sequencing. On the study's bioinformatics: Trimmomatic was used to clean the reads, FLASH was used to merge the reads into complete CDR3 sequences, and MiTCR was used to assign the reads to V(D)J germline segments. Clonal diversity was calculated as the inverse Simpson's index using VDJtools. In-frame sequences without a premature stop codon were defined as productive reads. The raw public reads went through TCRdb reprocessing: fastp at Q25, MiXCR clone calling, in-frame beta chains kept. Entries that share a CDR3 protein sequence are merged under the most common genes and DNA. The V and J calls and clone size are TCRdb's, not the authors'. The sample has 90,000 to 100,000 distinct CDR3 sequences on record, more than 80% of them singletons. The top ten clonotypes cover about 31% of the sample.

The sequence was obtained from a man aged 55 to 69 with small cell lung cancer. Sequenced input: distant non-tumor lung tissue. The chain joins TRBV6-1 to TRBJ1-1; the D segment cannot be called with confidence. Read as DNA, the sequence is TGTGCCAGCAGTGATGGCGATGAGGACACTGAAGCTTTCTTT. Its coded protein is CASSDGDEDTEAFF.